The 31 T cell receptor beta chains below all came from one sample that was sequenced in a study of blood T cells in healthy people across ages (dated by TCRdb to between 2014 and 2016). Libraries were constructed by 5' RACE. The sequencer was an Illumina HiSeq 2500. A second 7 to 11 cycle PCR used a sample-barcoded 5' primer and a J-beta primer mix. TCRdb reworked the public reads: Q25 trimming with fastp, MiXCR clone assembly, productive beta chains retained. CDR3 protein duplicates are merged, each entry listing the most common genes and DNA. Across this sample there are about 1.4 million distinct CDR3 sequences, with 59% seen only once. About 6.7% of the sample rests with the top ten. The specimen was blood. These receptors were taken from a man younger than 30 in good health.

The chain joins TRBV4-3 to TRBJ2-1; TRBD2 matches 8 bases. The germline CDR1 and CDR2 sequences are LGHNA and YSLEER. This CDR3 region has 19 residues. V was clipped by 0 bases and J by 3 bases; unmatched bases: 13. CDR3 residues: CASSQDWGLKRGLYNEQFF. CDR3 sequence (DNA): TGCGCCAGCAGCCAAGATTGGGGGTTGAAGCGGGGGCTCTACAATGAGCAGTTCTTC.

The chain uses TRBV4-1 and TRBJ2-3; D is undetermined. CDR1 and CDR2 (germline): MGHRA, YSYEKL. V lost 2 bases, J lost 6 bases, and 9 bases lay in between. The CDR3 is 13 amino acids. The CDR3 spells CASSQMVSDTQYF. CDR3 DNA sequence: TGCGCCAGCAGCCAAATGGTCTCGGATACGCAGTATTTT.

This clonotype appeared a few times. The chain combines TRBV20-1 with TRBJ2-7, with D possibly matching TRBD2 (6 bases). The CDR3 sequence is 16 residues long. From germline, CDR1 is DFQATT and CDR2 SNEGSKA (reference sequence). V lost 0 bases and J lost 0, with 15 bases in between. This chain's CDR3 is CSARDGGGSSSYEQYF. CDR3 bases: TGCAGTGCTAGAGATGGTGGGGGGTCGAGCTCCTACGAGCAGTACTTC.

The chain uses TRBV5-6 and TRBJ2-7; perhaps D is TRBD1 or TRBD2 (5 bases each). CDR1 and CDR2 from the germline V gene are SGHDT and YYEEEE. CDR3 length: 15 residues. The ends were cut back, 4 bases at V and 9 bases at J, with 23 bases in the middle. CDR3 loop: CASSQAIPDTAGQYF. The CDR3 nucleotides are TGTGCCAGCAGCCAAGCTATACCGGACACCGCGGGGCAGTACTTC.

This clonotype was recorded a few times. The rearrangement links TRBV5-1 to TRBJ2-1; D is undetermined. The germline CDR1 and CDR2 sequences are SGHRS and YFSETQ. V lost 7 bases to trimming and J lost 8 bases, with 13 bases between them. This CDR3 has 12 amino acids. As DNA, the CDR3 is TGCGCCAGCCATAACACCCGGGATGAGCAGTTCTTC. This encodes CASHNTRDEQFF.

Regarding this clonotype: An end of the junction does not agree with germline; a read error may underlie this. This CDR3 is CSVEDATSRGCTF. CDR3 in DNA: TGCAGCGTTGAAGATGCCACGTCGAGGGGCTGCACCTTC. V is TRBV29-1 and J is TRBJ1-2, with a possible D match to TRBD1 (5 bases). There are 13 residues in the CDR3. CDR1 and CDR2 (germline): SQVTM, ANQGSEA.

This clonotype was found many times. A junction boundary mismatches the germline segment, possibly from a read error. The V and J genes are TRBV5-1 and TRBJ1-5, with 10 bases that match TRBD1. Germline lookup yields CDR1 SGHRS and CDR2 YFSETQ. This CDR3 has 15 residues. The CDR3 DNA sequence: TGTGCCAGCAGCCCCGGGACAGGGGGCAATCAGCCCCAGCATTTT. Its translation is CASSPGTGGNQPQHF.

The chain carries TRBV7-9 and TRBJ2-7; 7 bases map to TRBD1. Germline V gene lookup returns CDR1 SEHNR and CDR2 FQNEAQ (reference sequence). The V and J ends lost 5 bases and 3 bases, in that order; junction bases with no gene match: 7. CDR3 size: 14 residues. The DNA of the CDR3 is TGTGCCAGCAGCCCGACAGGGTCTCTCTACGAGCAGTACTTC. Encoded protein: CASSPTGSLYEQYF.

The chain couples TRBV5-6 to TRBJ2-4, with D possibly called TRBD1 or TRBD2 (5 bases each). The J call may be incorrect, as the DNA end agrees better with TRBJ2-7. The CDR3 is 13 amino acids. Per the germline V gene, CDR1 is SGHDT and CDR2 is YYEEEE. The CDR3 bases are TGTGCCAGCGGCCGGGACCGCGCGGACGAGCAGTACTTC. Residues: CASGRDRADEQYF.

The CDR3 DNA is TGTGCCAGCAGCTCCCAGGACGACAGGCCCGTCTATGGCTACACCTTC. Translation gives CASSSQDDRPVYGYTF. This chain joins TRBV7-2 and TRBJ1-2; D is possibly TRBD1 (6 bases). In germline, CDR1 is SGHTA, CDR2 FQGNSA. V lost 4 bases and J 4 bases, leaving 19 bases between the germline ends. The CDR3 has 16 amino acids.

In its sample, this clonotype was seen a few times. The chain carries TRBV9 and TRBJ2-7; TRBD2 matches 8 bases. Matching the DNA end better, TRBJ2-5 makes the J call doubtful. The length of the CDR3 is 15 residues. Germline lookup yields CDR1 SGDLS and CDR2 YYNGEE. The CDR3 sequence is CASSEGTSLRETQYF. The CDR3 DNA reads TGTGCCAGCAGCGAAGGGACTAGTTTAAGGGAGACCCAGTACTTC.

The chain joins TRBV5-1 to TRBJ2-4; D perhaps matches TRBD1 (5 bases). With the DNA end fitting TRBJ2-7 better, the J assignment may be wrong. This CDR3 comprises 15 residues. Germline loops: CDR1 SGHRS, CDR2 YFSETQ. For the CDR3, the DNA is TGCGCCAGCAGCTTGGTGGGGATCTCAGGGAACGAGCAGTACTTC. This encodes CASSLVGISGNEQYF.

The chain uses TRBV2 and TRBJ2-1, with D hard to call. Germline V gene sequence: CDR1 SNHLY, CDR2 FYNNEI. The V gene lost 6 bases and the J gene lost 3 bases, with 21 bases spanning the gap. This CDR3 has 17 residues. The CDR3 protein is CASRARVWLPIYNEQFF. The CDR3, as DNA: TGTGCCAGCAGAGCCAGAGTATGGCTACCGATCTACAATGAGCAGTTCTTC.

The chain has TRBV9 and TRBJ2-3; 7 bases agree with TRBD1. The CDR3 extends over 14 amino acids. Germline V gene data show CDR1 as SGDLS and CDR2 as YYNGEE. Trimming at V came to 0 bases and at J to 4 bases, leaving 2 bases not matched to a gene. The CDR3 DNA reads TGTGCCAGCAGCGTAGGGGACAGCTCAGATACGCAGTATTTT. Protein sequence: CASSVGDSSDTQYF.

In its sample, this clonotype was seen once. The gene calls are TRBV27 and TRBJ2-3; no reliable D call. CDR1 is MNHEY and CDR2 is SMNVEV in the germline V gene (reference sequence). The CDR3 length is 15 residues. Trimming cost V 3 bases and J 2 bases, with 12 bases left between them. The DNA for the CDR3 is TGTGCCAGCAGTTTTATAGGCCAGGCCACAGATACGCAGTATTTT. The encoded protein is CASSFIGQATDTQYF.

This clonotype was found a few times. The genes are TRBV5-5 and TRBJ1-6; D is unresolved. V lost 2 bases and J 5 bases, leaving 11 bases between the germline ends. The CDR3 spans 15 residues. Germline values: CDR1 SGHKS, CDR2 YYEKEE (reference sequence). The CDR3 region is CASSLYQRNNSPLHF. DNA of the CDR3: TGTGCCAGCAGCTTATATCAGCGAAATAATTCACCCCTCCACTTT.

In this sample, this clonotype turned up a few times. The chain joins TRBV4-2 to TRBJ2-3; D not resolved. V lost 0 bases to trimming and J lost 0 bases, with 13 bases between them. The CDR3 is 17 residues long. CDR1 and CDR2 from the germline V gene are LGHNA and YNFKEQ. The CDR3: CASSQDGRFSSTDTQYF. In nucleotides, the CDR3 is TGTGCCAGCAGCCAAGACGGGCGGTTCTCTAGCACAGATACGCAGTATTTT.

This sequence joins TRBV12-3 or TRBV12-4 and TRBJ2-1, with TRBD2 identical over 9 bases. This CDR3 region has 14 residues. Trimming cost V 3 bases and J 8 bases; bases outside gene matches: 5. CDR3 coding DNA: TGTGCCAGCAGTTTTAGCGGGAGTGTCTATGAGCAGTTCTTC. Its protein is CASSFSGSVYEQFF.

V gene TRBV27 combines with J gene TRBJ2-1, with TRBD1 identical over 7 bases. CDR1 is MNHEY and CDR2 is SMNVEV in the germline V gene (reference sequence). The CDR3 loop spans 13 amino acids. Unmatched junction bases numbered 5, after V lost 4 bases and J lost 8 bases. For the CDR3, the DNA is TGTGCCAGCAGTTCTACAGGGGTGGATGAGCAGTTCTTC. This encodes CASSSTGVDEQFF.

Points on this clonotype: The junction differs from germline at one of its ends, possibly a read error. V is TRBV29-1 and J is TRBJ1-2, with 11 bases matching TRBD1. CDR1 is SQVTM and CDR2 is ANQGSEA in the germline V gene. This CDR3 is 16 amino acids long. Here the CDR3 reads CSVDWDRGDTDYDYTF. The CDR3, as DNA: TGCAGCGTTGATTGGGACAGGGGGGACACTGACTATGACTACACCTTC. The full variable domain, completed using reference TRBV29-1 and TRBJ1-2, is SAVISQKPSRDICQRGTSLTIQCQVDSQVTMMFWYRQQPGQSLTLIATANQGSEATYESGFVIDKFPISRPNLTFSTLTVSNMSPEDSSIYLCSVDWDRGDTDYDYTFGSGTRLTVV.

In this sample, this clonotype turned up many times. The rearrangement uses TRBV4-3 and TRBJ2-7, with 9 nucleotides matching TRBD1. The CDR3 is 16 residues long. Trimming removed 0 bases from V and 2 bases from J; junction bases left unmatched: 5. The germline V gene has CDR1 LGHNA and CDR2 YSLEER. In DNA form, the CDR3 reads TGCGCCAGCAGCCAAGATTTGGGACAGGGTACCTACGAGCAGTACTTC. Amino acids: CASSQDLGQGTYEQYF.

The rearrangement uses TRBV5-1 and TRBJ2-3; D unclear. CDR1 and CDR2 from the germline V gene are SGHRS and YFSETQ. This CDR3 comprises 14 residues. V lost 2 bases to trimming and J lost 2 bases, with 9 bases between them. The CDR3 DNA reads TGCGCCAGCAGCTTTAGTAGGTACACAGATACGCAGTATTTT. This sequence encodes CASSFSRYTDTQYF.

The chain joins TRBV12-3 or TRBV12-4 to TRBJ2-6; the D call may be TRBD1 or TRBD2 (6 bases each). The CDR3 runs 18 residues. Trimming removed 3 bases at V and 0 bases at J, with 15 bases between. The CDR3 nucleotides read TGTGCCAGCAGTTTTGGGGGGCTAGTAGGCTCTGGGGCCAACGTCCTGACTTTC. It translates to CASSFGGLVGSGANVLTF.

The chain links TRBV6-2 or TRBV6-3 to TRBJ2-2; 8 positions agree with TRBD1. The CDR3 has 13 residues. CDR1 and CDR2 (germline): MNHEY, SVGEGT. With V trimmed by 7 bases and J by 7 bases, 5 bases remained unmatched. The CDR3 coding sequence is TGTGCCAGCAATCAGGGGGCCATCGGGGAGCTGTTTTTT. It codes for CASNQGAIGELFF.

The rearrangement uses TRBV20-1 and TRBJ2-7; 8 bases are shared with TRBD2. Per the germline V gene, CDR1 is DFQATT and CDR2 is SNEGSKA (reference sequence). With 8 bases clipped from V and 2 bases from J, the junction kept 11 bases outside the gene matches. The CDR3 is 14 residues long. The CDR3 loop reads CSLTLTSGPYEQYF. The CDR3 DNA sequence: TGCAGTCTGACCCTTACTAGCGGCCCCTACGAGCAGTACTTC.

The table lists this clonotype with a few counts. V gene TRBV4-1 combines with J gene TRBJ1-6, with D unresolved. CDR3 size: 15 residues. V lost 2 bases, J lost 11 bases, and 16 bases lay in between. Germline V gene lookup returns CDR1 MGHRA and CDR2 YSYEKL. The CDR3 bases are TGCGCCAGCAGCCAACGCGGTATCCCCAGAGCACCCCTCCACTTT. It specifies CASSQRGIPRAPLHF.

This clonotype was counted a few times. The chain is built from TRBV29-1 and TRBJ2-5; unclear D gene. V gave up 7 bases and J gave up 11 bases, with 17 bases separating them. Germline V gives CDR1 SQVTM, CDR2 ANQGSEA. This CDR3 contains 11 residues. The CDR3 here is CSASEGLEQYF. CDR3 coding DNA: TGCAGCGCAAGCGAAGGGTTGGAGCAGTACTTC.

The V and J genes are TRBV10-3 and TRBJ1-2; D is undetermined. The length of the CDR3 is 16 residues. Trimming removed 2 bases at V and 0 bases at J, with 13 bases between. The germline V gene has CDR1 ENHRY and CDR2 SYGVKD. The DNA for the CDR3 is TGTGCCATCAGTGAGGTAACAGAGATCACTAACTATGGCTACACCTTC. Translated, it gives CAISEVTEITNYGYTF.

In its sample, this clonotype was seen once. This chain joins TRBV27 and TRBJ2-1; TRBD1 agrees at 11 bases. Losses at the gene ends were 5 bases for V and 0 bases for J; bases not matched to a gene: 6. CDR1 and CDR2 from the germline V gene are MNHEY and SMNVEV (reference sequence). CDR3 size: 17 residues. DNA of the CDR3: TGTGCCAGCAGTCCGAGGACAGGGGGCAGCTCCTACAATGAGCAGTTCTTC. Translating it yields CASSPRTGGSSYNEQFF.

This clonotype turned up a few times. V usage is TRBV7-9 and J usage is TRBJ2-1; the D gene is possibly TRBD1 (6 bases). Trimming cost V 5 bases and J 8 bases, with 25 bases left between them. The CDR3 covers 17 residues. Germline CDR1 SEHNR, CDR2 FQNEAQ (reference sequence). Here the CDR3 DNA reads TGTGCCAGCAGCCAATCCGACAGGCACGCGTTTGGCCATGAGCAGTTCTTC. Translating gives CASSQSDRHAFGHEQFF.

V is TRBV12-3 or TRBV12-4 and J is TRBJ1-1; D call uncertain. V shed 2 bases and J shed 5 bases, with 18 bases lying between them. This CDR3 spans 16 amino acids. The CDR3: CASSLKGVGRGTEAFF. CDR3 in DNA: TGTGCCAGCAGTTTAAAGGGTGTGGGTAGAGGGACTGAAGCTTTCTTT.